This TCR beta chain comes out of a study of OX40 agonist ivuxolimab in advanced cancers. Profiled with immunoSEQ multiplex PCR; TCRdb holds only in-frame clones, not every one. The repertoire holds about 68,000 clones, with over 80% as singletons. CDR1 and CDR2 from the germline V gene are SGHNT and YYREEE (reference sequence). Trimming stripped 3 bases from V and 3 bases from J, with 9 bases between. The CDR3 covers 14 residues. The chain is built from TRBV5-4 and TRBJ2-2; D may be TRBD2 (5 bases). This receptor was taken from an adult with an advanced solid tumor such as melanoma, head and neck, liver or kidney cancer. The sample in question was CD4+ or CD8+ T cells sorted from blood, obtained in a trial of the OX40 agonist ivuxolimab. This chain's CDR3 is CASSSLDYTGELFF. The CDR3 coding sequence is TGTGCCAGCAGCTCACTAGATTACACCGGGGAGCTGTTTTTT.